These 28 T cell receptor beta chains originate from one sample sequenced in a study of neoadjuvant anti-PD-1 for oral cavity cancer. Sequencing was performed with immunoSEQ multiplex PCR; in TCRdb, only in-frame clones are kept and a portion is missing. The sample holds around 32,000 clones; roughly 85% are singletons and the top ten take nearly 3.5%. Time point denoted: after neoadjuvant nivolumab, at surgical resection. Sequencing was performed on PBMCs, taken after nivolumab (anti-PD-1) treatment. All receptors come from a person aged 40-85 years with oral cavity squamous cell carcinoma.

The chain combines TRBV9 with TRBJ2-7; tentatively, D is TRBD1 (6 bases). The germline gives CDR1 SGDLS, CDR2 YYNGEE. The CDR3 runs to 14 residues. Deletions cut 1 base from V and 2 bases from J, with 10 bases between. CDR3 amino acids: CASSVRDTTYEQYF. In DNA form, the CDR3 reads TGTGCCAGCAGCGTAAGGGACACCACCTACGAGCAGTACTTC.

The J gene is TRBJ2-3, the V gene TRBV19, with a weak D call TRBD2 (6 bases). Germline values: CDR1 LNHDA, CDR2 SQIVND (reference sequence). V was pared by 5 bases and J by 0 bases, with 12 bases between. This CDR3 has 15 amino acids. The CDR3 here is CASSPRGASTDTQYF. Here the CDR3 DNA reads TGTGCCAGTAGTCCCCGCGGGGCCAGCACAGATACGCAGTATTTT.

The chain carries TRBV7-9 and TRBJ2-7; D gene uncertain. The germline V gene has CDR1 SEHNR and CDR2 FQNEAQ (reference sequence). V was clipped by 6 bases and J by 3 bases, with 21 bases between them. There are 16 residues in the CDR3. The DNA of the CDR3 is TGTGCCAGCAGTCCCCCCGGTTTCTCGGAGTTCTACGAGCAGTACTTC. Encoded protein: CASSPPGFSEFYEQYF. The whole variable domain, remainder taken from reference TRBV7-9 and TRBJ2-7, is DTGVSQNPRHKITKRGQNVTFRCDPISEHNRLYWYRQTLGQGPEFLTYFQNEAQLEKSRLLSDRFSAERPKGSFSTLEIQRTEQGDSAMYLCASSPPGFSEFYEQYFGPGTRLTVT.

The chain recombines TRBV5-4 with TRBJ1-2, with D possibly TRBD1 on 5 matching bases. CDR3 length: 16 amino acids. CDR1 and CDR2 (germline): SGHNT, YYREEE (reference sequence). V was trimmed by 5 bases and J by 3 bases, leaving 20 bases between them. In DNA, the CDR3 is TGTGCCAGCAGTTTAGGAGGGCCCGGGGGTTACTATGGCTACACCTTC. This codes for CASSLGGPGGYYGYTF.

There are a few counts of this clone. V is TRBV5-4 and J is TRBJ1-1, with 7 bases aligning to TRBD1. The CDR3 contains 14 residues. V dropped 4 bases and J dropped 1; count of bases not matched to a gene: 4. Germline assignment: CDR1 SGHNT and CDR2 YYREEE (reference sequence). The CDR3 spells CASSNRGANTEAFF. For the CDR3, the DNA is TGTGCCAGCAGCAACAGGGGCGCGAACACTGAAGCTTTCTTT.

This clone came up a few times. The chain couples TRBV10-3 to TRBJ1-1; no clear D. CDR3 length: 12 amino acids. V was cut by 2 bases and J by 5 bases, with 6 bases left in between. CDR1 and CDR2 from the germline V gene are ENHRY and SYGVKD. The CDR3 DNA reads TGTGCCATCAGTGAGGGTGGAACTGAAGCTTTCTTT. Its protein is CAISEGGTEAFF.

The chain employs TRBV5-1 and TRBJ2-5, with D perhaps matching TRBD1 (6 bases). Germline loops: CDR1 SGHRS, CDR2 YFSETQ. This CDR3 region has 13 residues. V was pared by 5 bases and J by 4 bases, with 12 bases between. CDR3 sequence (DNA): TGCGCCAGCAGGTCAACAGGGAGAGAGACCCAGTACTTC. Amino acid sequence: CASRSTGRETQYF. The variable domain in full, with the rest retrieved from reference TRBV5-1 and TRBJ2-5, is KAGVTQTPRYLIKTRGQQVTLSCSPISGHRSVSWYQQTPGQGLQFLFEYFSETQRNKGNFPGRFSGRQFSNSRSEMNVSTLELGDSALYLCASRSTGRETQYFGPGTRLLVL.

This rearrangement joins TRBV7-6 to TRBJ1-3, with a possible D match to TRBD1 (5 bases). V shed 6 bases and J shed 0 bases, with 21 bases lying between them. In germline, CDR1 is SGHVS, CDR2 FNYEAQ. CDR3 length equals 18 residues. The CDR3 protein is CASSPAGQGLSSGNTIYF. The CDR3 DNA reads TGTGCCAGCAGTCCCGCCGGTCAGGGCTTAAGCTCTGGAAACACCATATATTTT.

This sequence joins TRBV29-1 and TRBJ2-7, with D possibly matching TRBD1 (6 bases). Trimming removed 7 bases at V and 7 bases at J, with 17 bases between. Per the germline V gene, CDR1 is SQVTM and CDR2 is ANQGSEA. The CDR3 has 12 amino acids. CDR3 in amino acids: CSGGHMAGEQYF. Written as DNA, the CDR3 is TGCAGCGGGGGACACATGGCCGGGGAGCAGTACTTC.

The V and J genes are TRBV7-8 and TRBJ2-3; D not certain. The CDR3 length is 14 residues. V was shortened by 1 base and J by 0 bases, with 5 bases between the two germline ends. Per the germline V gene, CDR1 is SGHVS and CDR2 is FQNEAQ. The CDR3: CASSLGSSTDTQYF. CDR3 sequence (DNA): TGTGCCAGCAGCTTAGGAAGTAGCACAGATACGCAGTATTTT.

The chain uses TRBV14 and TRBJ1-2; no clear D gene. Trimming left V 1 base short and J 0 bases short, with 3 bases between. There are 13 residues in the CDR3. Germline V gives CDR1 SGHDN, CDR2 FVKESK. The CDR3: CASSQAPNYGYTF. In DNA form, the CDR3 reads TGTGCCAGCAGCCAAGCCCCTAACTATGGCTACACCTTC. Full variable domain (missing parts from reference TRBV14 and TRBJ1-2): EAGVTQFPSHSVIEKGQTVTLRCDPISGHDNLYWYRRVMGKEIKFLLHFVKESKQDESGMPNNRFLAERTGGTYSTLKVQPAELEDSGVYFCASSQAPNYGYTFGSGTRLTVV.

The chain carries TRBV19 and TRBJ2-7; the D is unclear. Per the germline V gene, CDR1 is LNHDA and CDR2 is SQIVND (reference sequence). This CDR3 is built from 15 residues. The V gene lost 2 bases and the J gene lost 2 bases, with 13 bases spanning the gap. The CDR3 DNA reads TGTGCCAGTAGTATATCGGCAGAGGCTCCCTACGAGCAGTACTTC. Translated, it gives CASSISAEAPYEQYF.

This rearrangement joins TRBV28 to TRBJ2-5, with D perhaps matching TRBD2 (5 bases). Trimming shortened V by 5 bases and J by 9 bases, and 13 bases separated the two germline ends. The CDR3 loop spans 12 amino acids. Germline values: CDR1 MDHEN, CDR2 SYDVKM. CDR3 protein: CASSPPGVAQYF. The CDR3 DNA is TGTGCCAGCAGTCCTCCCGGGGTGGCCCAGTACTTC. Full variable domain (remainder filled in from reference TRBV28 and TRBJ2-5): DVKVTQSSRYLVKRTGEKVFLECVQDMDHENMFWYRQDPGLGLRLIYFSYDVKMKEKGDIPEGYSVSREKKERFSLILESASTNQTSMYLCASSPPGVAQYFGPGTRLLVL.

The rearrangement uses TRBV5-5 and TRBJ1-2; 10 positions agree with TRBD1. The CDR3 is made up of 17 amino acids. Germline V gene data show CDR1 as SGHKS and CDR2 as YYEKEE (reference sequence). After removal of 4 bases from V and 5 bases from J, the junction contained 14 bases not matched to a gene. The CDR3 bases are TGTGCCAGCAGCCGTTACACGACAGGGGGCTCTCCATATGGCTACACCTTC. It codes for CASSRYTTGGSPYGYTF.

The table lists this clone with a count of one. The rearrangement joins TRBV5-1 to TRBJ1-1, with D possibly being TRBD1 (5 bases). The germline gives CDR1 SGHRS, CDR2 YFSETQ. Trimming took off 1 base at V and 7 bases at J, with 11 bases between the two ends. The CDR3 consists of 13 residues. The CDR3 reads CASSLQAGVEAFF. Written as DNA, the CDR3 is TGCGCCAGCAGCTTGCAGGCGGGGGTTGAAGCTTTCTTT.

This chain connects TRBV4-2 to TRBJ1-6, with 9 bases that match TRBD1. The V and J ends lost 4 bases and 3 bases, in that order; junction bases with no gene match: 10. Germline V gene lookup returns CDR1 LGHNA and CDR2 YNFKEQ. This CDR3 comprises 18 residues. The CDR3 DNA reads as TGTGCCAGCAGCCGCCGCGGGACAGGGAATAGCTATAATTCACCCCTCCACTTT. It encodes CASSRRGTGNSYNSPLHF.

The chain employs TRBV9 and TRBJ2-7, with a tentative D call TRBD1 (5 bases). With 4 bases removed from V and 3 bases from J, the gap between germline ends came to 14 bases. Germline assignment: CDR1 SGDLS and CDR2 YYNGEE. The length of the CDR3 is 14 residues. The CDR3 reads CASSPDTLSYEQYF. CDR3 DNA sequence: TGTGCCAGCAGCCCGGACACCCTCAGCTACGAGCAGTACTTC. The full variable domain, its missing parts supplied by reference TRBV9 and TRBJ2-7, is DSGVTQTPKHLITATGQRVTLRCSPRSGDLSVYWYQQSLDQGLQFLIQYYNGEERAKGNILERFSAQQFPDLHSELNLSSLELGDSALYFCASSPDTLSYEQYFGPGTRLTVT.

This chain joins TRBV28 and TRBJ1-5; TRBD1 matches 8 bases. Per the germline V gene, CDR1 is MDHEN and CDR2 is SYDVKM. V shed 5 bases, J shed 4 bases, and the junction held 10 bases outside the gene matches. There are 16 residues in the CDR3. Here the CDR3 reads CASSPLKTGDNQPQHF. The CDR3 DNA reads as TGTGCCAGCAGTCCGCTCAAGACAGGGGATAATCAGCCCCAGCATTTT.

The CDR3 DNA sequence: TGTGCCAGCAGCCGGGAAAATAATTCACCCCTCCACTTT. The encoded protein is CASSRENNSPLHF. The V call is TRBV7-9, the J call TRBJ1-6, with D hard to call. Germline V gene lookup returns CDR1 SEHNR and CDR2 FQNEAQ (reference sequence). V lost 5 bases to trimming and J lost 5 bases, with 7 bases between them. The CDR3 consists of 13 residues.

The CDR3 region is CASSPIGQAYGYTF. DNA for the CDR3: TGTGCCAGCTCACCTATAGGACAGGCTTATGGCTACACCTTC. The chain combines TRBV18 with TRBJ1-2; 7 positions agree with TRBD1. J lost 5 bases, V lost 3 bases, and 6 bases had no gene match. This CDR3 is built from 14 residues. Germline CDR1 is KGHSH and CDR2 is LQKENI.

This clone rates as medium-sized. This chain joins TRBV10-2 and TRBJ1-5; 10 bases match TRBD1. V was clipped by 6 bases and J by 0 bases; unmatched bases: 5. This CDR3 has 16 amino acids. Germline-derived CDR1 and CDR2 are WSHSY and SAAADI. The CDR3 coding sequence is TGCGCCAGCAGGGGGACAGGGGTTGGTAGCAATCAGCCCCAGCATTTT. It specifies CASRGTGVGSNQPQHF.

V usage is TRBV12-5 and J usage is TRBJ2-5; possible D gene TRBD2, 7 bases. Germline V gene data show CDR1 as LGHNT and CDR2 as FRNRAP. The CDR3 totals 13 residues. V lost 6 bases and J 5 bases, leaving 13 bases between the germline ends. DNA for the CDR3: TGTGCTAGTGGACCGGGGGGCCGGGAGACCCAGTACTTC. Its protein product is CASGPGGRETQYF.

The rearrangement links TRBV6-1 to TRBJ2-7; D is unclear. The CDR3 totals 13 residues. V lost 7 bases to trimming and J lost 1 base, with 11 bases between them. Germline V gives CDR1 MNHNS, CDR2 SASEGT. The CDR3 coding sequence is TGTGCCAGCACGGCACTCCGATCCTACGAGCAGTACTTC. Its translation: CASTALRSYEQYF.

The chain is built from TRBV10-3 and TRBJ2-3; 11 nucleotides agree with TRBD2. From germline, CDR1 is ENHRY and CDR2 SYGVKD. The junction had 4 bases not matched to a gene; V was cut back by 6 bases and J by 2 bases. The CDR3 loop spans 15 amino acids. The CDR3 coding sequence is TGTGCCATCAGCCTTAGCGGGGGGGACACAGATACGCAGTATTTT. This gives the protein CAISLSGGDTDTQYF.

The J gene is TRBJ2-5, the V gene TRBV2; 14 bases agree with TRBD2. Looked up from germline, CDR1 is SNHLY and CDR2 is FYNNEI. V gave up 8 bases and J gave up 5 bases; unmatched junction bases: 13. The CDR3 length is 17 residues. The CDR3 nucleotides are TGTGCCAGCCGAGCCTGGACTAGCGGGGGGCCGGGGGAGACCCAGTACTTC. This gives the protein CASRAWTSGGPGETQYF.

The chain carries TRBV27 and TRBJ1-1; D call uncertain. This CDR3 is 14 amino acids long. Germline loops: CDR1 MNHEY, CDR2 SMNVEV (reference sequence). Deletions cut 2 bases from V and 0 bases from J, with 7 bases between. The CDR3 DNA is TGTGCCAGCAGTTTAACAAAAATGAACACTGAAGCTTTCTTT. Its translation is CASSLTKMNTEAFF.

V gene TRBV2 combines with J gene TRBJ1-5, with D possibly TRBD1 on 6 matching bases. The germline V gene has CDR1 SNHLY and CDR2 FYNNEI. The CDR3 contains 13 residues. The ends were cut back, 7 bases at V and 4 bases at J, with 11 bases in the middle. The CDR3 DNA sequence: TGTGCCAGCAATCCACAGGGAAATCAGCCCCAGCATTTT. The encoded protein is CASNPQGNQPQHF.

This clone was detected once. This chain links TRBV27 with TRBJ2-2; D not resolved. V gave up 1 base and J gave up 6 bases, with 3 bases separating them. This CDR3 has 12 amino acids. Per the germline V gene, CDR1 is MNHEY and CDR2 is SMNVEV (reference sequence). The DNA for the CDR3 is TGTGCCAGCAGTTTATTGGCCGGGGAGCTGTTTTTT. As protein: CASSLLAGELFF.